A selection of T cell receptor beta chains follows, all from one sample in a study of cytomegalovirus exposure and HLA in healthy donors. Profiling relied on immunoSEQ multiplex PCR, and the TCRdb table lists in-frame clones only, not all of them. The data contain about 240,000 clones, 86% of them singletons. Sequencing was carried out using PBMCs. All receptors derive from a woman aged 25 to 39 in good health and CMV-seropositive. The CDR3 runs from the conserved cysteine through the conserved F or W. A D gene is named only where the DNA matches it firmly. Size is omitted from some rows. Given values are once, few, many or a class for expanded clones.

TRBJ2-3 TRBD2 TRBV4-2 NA TGTGCCAGCAGCCAAGTGTGGGTTAGCGGGAGTAACTCAAGGCCAGATACGCAGTATTTT CASSQVWVSGSNSRPDTQYF
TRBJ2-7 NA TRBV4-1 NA TGCGCCAGCAGTCCCGGCCCCGGCGGAGACGAGCAGTACTTC CASSPGPGGDEQYF
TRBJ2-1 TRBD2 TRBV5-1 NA TGCGCCACCTCCGGGACTAGCAACAATGAGCAGTTCTTC CATSGTSNNEQFF
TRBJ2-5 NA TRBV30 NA TGTGCCTGGAGTGCATGGGGGTCCGGCGGGAAGACCCAGTACTTC CAWSAWGSGGKTQYF
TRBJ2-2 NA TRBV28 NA TGTGCCAGCAGTTTCCGGGATAGGCGCACCGGGGAGCTGTTTTTT CASSFRDRRTGELFF
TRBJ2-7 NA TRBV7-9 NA TGTGCCAGCAGCTTAACTGGTAGCGACCACTACGAGCAGTACTTC CASSLTGSDHYEQYF
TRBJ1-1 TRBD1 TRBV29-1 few TGCAGCTCCAGGACAGGGGAGAACACTGAAGCTTTCTTT CSSRTGENTEAFF
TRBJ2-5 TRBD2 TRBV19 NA TGTGCCAGTAGTATAGCTCCAGCGGGAGAGGAGACCCAGTACTTC CASSIAPAGEETQYF
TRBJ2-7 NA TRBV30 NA TGTGCCTGGAGTGTAGGACAGCGGAACGAGCAGTACTTC CAWSVGQRNEQYF
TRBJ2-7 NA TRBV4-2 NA TGTGCCAGCAGCCACGCCGACCCCCAGGGCGAGCAGTACTTC CASSHADPQGEQYF
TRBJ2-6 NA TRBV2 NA TGTGCCGTACCGGGACATCAGAGTTCTGGGGCCAACGTCCTGACTTTC CAVPGHQSSGANVLTF
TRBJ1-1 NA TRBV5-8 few TGTGCCAGCAGCTTGGGTGTCGTAGGGGGCACTGAAGCTTTCTTT CASSLGVVGGTEAFF
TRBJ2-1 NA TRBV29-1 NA TGCAGCTCGGGACTCCTTTTCCACAATGAGCAGTTCTTC CSSGLLFHNEQFF
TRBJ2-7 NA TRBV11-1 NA TGTGCCAGCAGCTTCCCAGGGCGGGGAATCTACGAGCAGTACTTC CASSFPGRGIYEQYF
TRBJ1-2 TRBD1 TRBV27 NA TGTGCCAGCAGCTCTCAGGGGGCTCCCGATGGCTACACCTTC CASSSQGAPDGYTF
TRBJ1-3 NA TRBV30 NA TGTGCCTGGAGTGTAGGGGGAAACCCTGGAAACACCATATATTTT CAWSVGGNPGNTIYF
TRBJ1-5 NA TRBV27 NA TGTGCCAGCAGAGGCGGCCCAGTGAGGGCAGGCAATCAGCCCCAGCATTTT CASRGGPVRAGNQPQHF
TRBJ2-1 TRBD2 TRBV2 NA TGTGCCAGCAGTCTAAAACTAGCGGGAGGGCCGGACAATGAGCAGTTCTTC CASSLKLAGGPDNEQFF
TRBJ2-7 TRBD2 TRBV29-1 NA TGCAGCGTGGGACTAGCGGTCGCCGAGCAGTACTTC CSVGLAVAEQYF
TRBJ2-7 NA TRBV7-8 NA TGTGCCAGCAGCTTTTCTCGGGGAAGCTCCTACGAGCAGTACTTC CASSFSRGSSYEQYF
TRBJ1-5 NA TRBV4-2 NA TGTGCCAGCAGCCAAGATGCGGGGAAGAGGAATCAGCCCCAGCATTTT CASSQDAGKRNQPQHF
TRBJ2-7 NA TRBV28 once TGTGCCAGTAGAAGGCGAGACACCCCTTACGAGCAGTACTTC CASRRRDTPYEQYF
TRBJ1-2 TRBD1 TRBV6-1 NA TGTGCCAGCAGTGAAACGACAGGGAACTATGGCTACACCTTC CASSETTGNYGYTF
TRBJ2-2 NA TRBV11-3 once TGTGCCAGCACCTCCTGGGGAGGAGGGACCGGGGAGCTGTTTTTT CASTSWGGGTGELFF
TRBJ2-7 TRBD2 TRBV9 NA TGTGCCAGCAGCGTAGATATTAGCGGGACCACCTATCACTACGAGCAGTACTTC CASSVDISGTTYHYEQYF
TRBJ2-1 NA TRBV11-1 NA TGTGCCAGCAGCTTAGCGCATCGGGACAATGAGCAGTTCTTC CASSLAHRDNEQFF
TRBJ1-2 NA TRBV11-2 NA TGTGCCAGCAGCTTAGTCCCAGAACACATGATCTATGGCTACACCTTC CASSLVPEHMIYGYTF
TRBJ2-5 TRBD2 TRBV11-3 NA TGTGCCAGCAGCTTAAGGACTAGCGGTCAAGAGACCCAGTACTTC CASSLRTSGQETQYF
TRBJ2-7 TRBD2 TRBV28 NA TGTGCCAGCAGTCGACCCGGACTAGCGGGAGTCTACGAGCAGTACTTC CASSRPGLAGVYEQYF
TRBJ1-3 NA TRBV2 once TGTGCCAGCAGTGAAGAGGGGGGGGAGGCTGGAAACACCATATATTTT CASSEEGGEAGNTIYF
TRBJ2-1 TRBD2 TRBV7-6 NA TGTGCCAGCAGCTCGTCTAGCGGGAATTTTGGTGAGCAGTTCTTC CASSSSSGNFGEQFF
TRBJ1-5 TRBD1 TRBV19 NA TGTGCCAGTAGTGGAGGGACAGGGGGTTGGGGGAGCAATCAGCCCCAGCATTTT CASSGGTGGWGSNQPQHF
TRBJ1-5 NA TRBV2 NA TGTGCCAGCAGTCACCCAGCGGTGGCCAGCAATCAGCCCCAGCATTTT CASSHPAVASNQPQHF
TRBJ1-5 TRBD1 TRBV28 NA TGTGCCAGCAGGGTGTCAGGGGGGTTTTATCAGCCCCAGCATTTT CASRVSGGFYQPQHF
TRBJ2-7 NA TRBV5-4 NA TGTGCCAGCAGTTTGGCTAGGATCGGACGGGACTACGAGCAGTACTTC CASSLARIGRDYEQYF
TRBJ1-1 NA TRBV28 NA TGTGCCAGCAGTTTCTTCACCGGGGGGATTGAAGCTTTCTTT CASSFFTGGIEAFF
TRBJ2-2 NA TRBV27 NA TGTGCCAGCAGCATGCAATACAAACCTTTATACACCGGGGAGCTGTTTTTT CASSMQYKPLYTGELFF
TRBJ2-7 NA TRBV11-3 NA TGTGCCAGCAGCCCGACCCCGACCCGGGGCGAGCAGTACTTC CASSPTPTRGEQYF
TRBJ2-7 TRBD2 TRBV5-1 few TGCGCCAGCAGCTTGTTGGCGGGAGGGCCCTACGAGCAGTACTTC CASSLLAGGPYEQYF
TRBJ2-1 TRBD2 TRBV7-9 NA TGTGCCAGCAGCTTCCCCGGGACTAGCGGCAATGAGCAGTTCTTC CASSFPGTSGNEQFF
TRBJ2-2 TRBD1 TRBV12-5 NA TGTGCTAGTGGTTCTACCGGGACAGCGAACACCGGGGAGCTGTTTTTT CASGSTGTANTGELFF
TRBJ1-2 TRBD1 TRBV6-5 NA TGTGCCAGCAGTTTGGCCGGGACAGGGATCAACTATGGCTACACCTTC CASSLAGTGINYGYTF
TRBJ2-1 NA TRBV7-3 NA TGTGCCAGCAGCCCCGGTGTTGACAATGAGCAGTTCTTC CASSPGVDNEQFF
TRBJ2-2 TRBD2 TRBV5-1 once TGCGCCAGCAGCCGTAGCGGGGAGAACACCGGGGAGCTGTTTTTT CASSRSGENTGELFF
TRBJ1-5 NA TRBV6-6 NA TGTGCCAGCGGGAAGGGCCAGGGGAGCAAGAATCAGCCCCAGCATTTT CASGKGQGSKNQPQHF
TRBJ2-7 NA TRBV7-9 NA TGTGCCAGCAGCAGGACAGCTACCTCCTACGAGCAGTACTTC CASSRTATSYEQYF
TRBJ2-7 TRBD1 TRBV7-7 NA TGTGCCAGCAGCTCCGGACAGGGGAACGAGCAGTACTTC CASSSGQGNEQYF
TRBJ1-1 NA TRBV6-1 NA TGTGCCAGCAGTGGGCGGGGAGCCACTGAAGCTTTCTTT CASSGRGATEAFF
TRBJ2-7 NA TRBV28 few TGTGCCAGCAGTCGAACAGGGAGGGCCTACGAGCAGTACTTC CASSRTGRAYEQYF
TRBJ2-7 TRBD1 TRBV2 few TGTGCCAGCAGTGGAGACAGGGGGGGCGAGCAGTACTTC CASSGDRGGEQYF
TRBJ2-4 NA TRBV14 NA TGTGCCAGCAGCCACAACACAGGGACCAAAAACATTCAGTACTTC CASSHNTGTKNIQYF
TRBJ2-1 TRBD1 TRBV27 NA TGTGCCAGCCAAGGGACAGGGCGAAACAATGAGCAGTTCTTC CASQGTGRNNEQFF
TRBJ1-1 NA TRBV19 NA TGTGCCAGTAGCCGTGGACACACCTTTTCTGAAGCTTTCTTT CASSRGHTFSEAFF
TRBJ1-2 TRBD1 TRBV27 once TGTGCCAGCAGTTTAGGCCGGGACAGGGGTCTCTATGGCTACACCTTC CASSLGRDRGLYGYTF
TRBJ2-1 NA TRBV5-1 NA TGCGCCAGCAGCTCGGACAATGAGCAGTTCTTC CASSSDNEQFF
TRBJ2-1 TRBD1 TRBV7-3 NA TGTGCCAGCAGCTCCGGGACAGAGCCCTACAATGAGCAGTTCTTC CASSSGTEPYNEQFF
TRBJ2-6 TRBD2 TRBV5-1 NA TGCGCCAGCAGCTTTGGACTAGCGGAGTTCTCTGGGGCCAACGTCCTGACTTTC CASSFGLAEFSGANVLTF
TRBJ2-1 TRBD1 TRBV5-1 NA TGCGCCAGCAGCCTCGGGACAGGGATAATCAATGAGCAGTTCTTC CASSLGTGIINEQFF
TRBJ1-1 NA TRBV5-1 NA TGCGCCAGCAGCTTGGAGGCGGGGAACACTGAAGCTTTCTTT CASSLEAGNTEAFF
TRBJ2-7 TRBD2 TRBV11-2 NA TGTGCCAGCAGCTTTTTAGCGGGAGGGCCCTCCTACGAGCAGTACTTC CASSFLAGGPSYEQYF